Shown below are 30 T cell receptor beta chains from a single sample sequenced in a study of blood T cell repertoires in COVID-19. Some clones are missing from TCRdb's copy, which holds only in-frame ones; the method was immunoSEQ multiplex PCR. The data show 250,000 to 300,000 clones, with roughly nine tenths seen just once and around 10% held by the top ten. Source material: peripheral blood. The receptors shown here come from a woman aged 25 to 45 with COVID-19, enrolled during active disease.

The CDR3, as DNA: TGTGCCAGCAGCTCCCCCACAGGGAAAGAGGAGCAGTTCTTC. This sequence encodes CASSSPTGKEEQFF. This chain uses TRBV5-5 with TRBJ2-1, with D perhaps TRBD1 (6 bases). The CDR3 extends over 14 amino acids. V lost 3 bases to trimming and J lost 10 bases, with 17 bases between them. Germline CDR1 reads SGHKS; CDR2 reads YYEKEE (reference sequence). The full variable domain, its missing parts supplied by reference TRBV5-5 and TRBJ2-1, is DAGVTQSPTHLIKTRGQQVTLRCSPISGHKSVSWYQQVLGQGPQFIFQYYEKEERGRGNFPDRFSARQFPNYSSELNVNALLLGDSALYLCASSSPTGKEEQFFGPGTRLTVL.

The chain is built from TRBV5-6 and TRBJ1-4, with a tentative D call TRBD1 (6 bases). V was cut by 2 bases and J by 14 bases, with 19 bases left in between. Germline assignment: CDR1 SGHDT and CDR2 YYEEEE. This CDR3 is 14 amino acids long. The chain's CDR3 is CASSLGTPSRRLFF. For the CDR3, the DNA is TGTGCCAGCAGCTTAGGGACACCCTCTAGGAGGCTGTTTTTT.

This sequence joins TRBV15 and TRBJ1-5; tentative D call: TRBD1 (6 bases). The germline V gene has CDR1 LNHNV and CDR2 YYDKDF (reference sequence). The CDR3 runs to 14 residues. V lost 3 bases, J lost 1 base, and 7 bases lay in between. CDR3 bases: TGTGCCACCAGCAGGGACAGCAGCAATCAGCCCCAGCATTTT. Its translation is CATSRDSSNQPQHF.

The chain employs TRBV5-6 and TRBJ1-5; D gene unclear. The V end lost 4 bases, the J end lost 4 bases, and 6 bases lay between the germline ends. Per the germline V gene, CDR1 is SGHDT and CDR2 is YYEEEE. The CDR3 spans 12 residues. For the CDR3, the DNA is TGTGCCAGCAGCCTCCCTAATCAGCCCCAGCATTTT. This encodes CASSLPNQPQHF.

The chain combines TRBV18 with TRBJ2-7; D remains unclear. Trimming shortened V by 4 bases and J by 2 bases, and 21 bases separated the two germline ends. This CDR3 comprises 17 residues. The V gene's germline CDR1 is KGHSH and CDR2 LQKENI. CDR3 nucleotides: TGTGCCAGCTCACGGAACAGAGTCCCGATAAGAACCTACGAGCAGTACTTC. Its protein product is CASSRNRVPIRTYEQYF.

The chain carries TRBV11-2 and TRBJ1-3; tentative D call: TRBD1 (5 bases). The CDR3 is made up of 16 amino acids. Germline V CDR1 and CDR2: SGHAT, FQNNGV. The germline V and J ends were trimmed by 2 bases and 3 bases, with 14 bases remaining between them. CDR3: CASSLMQGQVGNTIYF. CDR3 DNA: TGTGCCAGCAGCTTAATGCAGGGTCAGGTTGGAAACACCATATATTTT.

The chain carries TRBV7-2 and TRBJ1-1; D not resolved. The CDR3 contains 11 residues. Looked up from germline, CDR1 is SGHTA and CDR2 is FQGNSA. V shed 3 bases and J shed 7 bases, with 6 bases lying between them. CDR3 region: CASSFFREAFF. In nucleotides, the CDR3 is TGTGCCAGCAGCTTTTTCCGTGAAGCTTTCTTT. Complete variable domain (other parts from reference TRBV7-2 and TRBJ1-1): GAGVSQSPSNKVTEKGKDVELRCDPISGHTALYWYRQSLGQGLEFLIYFQGNSAPDKSGLPSDRFSAERTGGSVSTLTIQRTQQEDSAVYLCASSFFREAFFGQGTRLTVV.

The chain combines TRBV5-4 with TRBJ1-6, with 9 bases that match TRBD1. This CDR3 contains 18 residues. Germline CDR1 is SGHNT and CDR2 is YYREEE (reference sequence). V was clipped by 4 bases and J by 1 base; unmatched bases: 9. DNA for the CDR3: TGTGCCAGCAGCCTCGAAACAGGGGGCGTTTCCTATAATTCACCCCTCCACTTT. Encoded protein: CASSLETGGVSYNSPLHF.

This chain links TRBV9 with TRBJ2-2; 11 bases align to TRBD2. The CDR3 runs to 16 residues. CDR1 SGDLS and CDR2 YYNGEE come from the germline V gene. V was clipped by 3 bases and J by 7 bases; unmatched bases: 8. The CDR3 region has the DNA TGTGCCAGCAGCGGCCGGACTAGCGGGCTCCACGGGGAGCTGTTTTTT. It specifies CASSGRTSGLHGELFF.

Worth noting for this clone: The same CDR3 can be traced to other DNA sequences in this sample. The chain joins TRBV10-2 to TRBJ2-7, with D perhaps matching TRBD2 (6 bases). This CDR3 is built from 13 residues. Germline V gene sequence: CDR1 WSHSY, CDR2 SAAADI. V gave up 4 bases and J gave up 1 base, with 8 bases separating them. The CDR3 is CASSASVSYEQYF. As DNA, the CDR3 is TGCGCCAGCAGTGCTAGCGTATCCTACGAGCAGTACTTC.

The rearrangement joins TRBV7-6 to TRBJ2-3; TRBD2 agrees at 11 bases. Germline lookup yields CDR1 SGHVS and CDR2 FNYEAQ. The V gene end was trimmed by 1 base and the J gene end by 3 bases; junction bases not matched to a gene: 6. This CDR3 contains 17 residues. In nucleotides, the CDR3 is TGTGCCAGCAGCTTAGAATCGCTAGCGGGGGGAACAGATACGCAGTATTTT. Encoded protein: CASSLESLAGGTDTQYF.

The chain employs TRBV5-1 and TRBJ1-2, with 7 bases fitting TRBD1. Germline values: CDR1 SGHRS, CDR2 YFSETQ. The trim removed 4 bases at V and 5 bases at J, leaving 5 bases unmatched. The CDR3 loop spans 13 amino acids. CDR3 amino acids: CASSGGQIYGYTF. The CDR3 nucleotides are TGCGCCAGCAGCGGGGGACAGATATATGGCTACACCTTC. The full variable domain, completed using reference TRBV5-1 and TRBJ1-2, is KAGVTQTPRYLIKTRGQQVTLSCSPISGHRSVSWYQQTPGQGLQFLFEYFSETQRNKGNFPGRFSGRQFSNSRSEMNVSTLELGDSALYLCASSGGQIYGYTFGSGTRLTVV.

This clone was picked up one time. The chain uses TRBV23-1 and TRBJ2-2, with D possibly TRBD1 on 5 matching bases. TRBV23-1 belongs to the ORF category, with a function that is uncertain. CDR3 length: 17 residues. The ends were cut back, 0 bases at V and 3 bases at J, with 14 bases in the middle. CDR3 DNA: TGCGCCAGCAGTCAATCAGTGACAGCGAATTACACCGGGGAGCTGTTTTTT. Protein sequence: CASSQSVTANYTGELFF.

This clone came up once. The V and J genes are TRBV1 and TRBJ2-2; the D call TRBD2 from the table was never checked on the DNA. TRBV1 is marked as a pseudogene. The CDR3 covers 18 residues. The CDR3 reads CTSSQGRLAGGPSGELFF. CDR3 nucleotide sequence: TGCACCAGCAGCCAAGGGCGGCTAGCGGGGGGGCCATCCGGGGAGCTGTTTTTT.

CDR3 DNA: TGCAGCGTGGACAGGGTTTTTGAGCAGTTCTTC. Translation gives CSVDRVFEQFF. The chain links TRBV29-1 to TRBJ2-1; 8 nucleotides line up with TRBD1. V lost 6 bases to trimming and J lost 9 bases; unmatched junction nucleotides: 4. CDR3 size: 11 residues. Germline assignment: CDR1 SQVTM and CDR2 ANQGSEA.

V gene TRBV7-9 combines with J gene TRBJ1-2; possibly TRBD1 for D (6 bases). The V and J ends lost 4 bases and 6 bases respectively, with 18 bases between them. The germline V gene has CDR1 SEHNR and CDR2 FQNEAQ (reference sequence). The CDR3 totals 15 residues. The CDR3 region is CASSSAHRAPDGYTF. CDR3 DNA: TGTGCCAGCAGCTCCGCGCACAGGGCTCCGGATGGCTACACCTTC.

In nucleotides, the CDR3 is TGTGCCAGCAGCTTAGCCGGGGTCGTGGGCTATGGCTACACCTTC. Amino acid sequence: CASSLAGVVGYGYTF. The V gene is TRBV7-9, the J gene TRBJ1-2; D remains unclear. Trimming shortened V by 0 bases and J by 4 bases, and 12 bases separated the two germline ends. This CDR3 has 15 residues. Germline lookup yields CDR1 SEHNR and CDR2 FQNEAQ (reference sequence). Full variable domain (remainder filled in from reference TRBV7-9 and TRBJ1-2): DTGVSQNPRHKITKRGQNVTFRCDPISEHNRLYWYRQTLGQGPEFLTYFQNEAQLEKSRLLSDRFSAERPKGSFSTLEIQRTEQGDSAMYLCASSLAGVVGYGYTFGSGTRLTVV.

The J gene is TRBJ1-1, the V gene TRBV6-5; the D gene is possibly TRBD1 (6 bases). CDR1 and CDR2 from the germline V gene are MNHEY and SVGAGI. This CDR3 region has 14 residues. Trimming stripped 10 bases from V and 2 bases from J, with 17 bases between. CDR3 coding DNA: TGTGCCACCCAAACCTACAGGGTAAACACTGAAGCTTTCTTT. Protein sequence: CATQTYRVNTEAFF.

V usage is TRBV5-5 and J usage is TRBJ2-1; no clear D. The V end lost 6 bases, the J end lost 4 bases, and 5 bases lay between the germline ends. Germline V gene sequence: CDR1 SGHKS, CDR2 YYEKEE (reference sequence). CDR3 length: 11 residues. The CDR3 loop is CASTPYNEQFF. The CDR3 DNA follows: TGTGCCAGCACCCCATACAATGAGCAGTTCTTC.

The rearrangement joins TRBV29-1 to TRBJ2-1; D not resolved. CDR3 size: 11 residues. The germline CDR1 and CDR2 sequences are SQVTM and ANQGSEA. Trimming took 6 bases from V and 4 from J, leaving 7 bases between them. The CDR3 sequence: CSVQRYNEQFF. The CDR3, as DNA: TGCAGCGTACAGAGATACAATGAGCAGTTCTTC.

This sequence joins TRBV28 and TRBJ2-7; D remains unclear. The CDR3 contains 14 residues. V dropped 3 bases and J dropped 2 bases, with 11 bases sitting between them. CDR1 and CDR2 (germline): MDHEN, SYDVKM. The CDR3 DNA sequence: TGTGCCAGCAGTTTTCTACGTCTCCCCTACGAGCAGTACTTC. It is translated as CASSFLRLPYEQYF.

This sequence joins TRBV4-2 and TRBJ2-1, with 9 bases that match TRBD1. V dropped 3 bases and J dropped 7; count of bases not matched to a gene: 13. The CDR3 is 17 residues long. Per the germline V gene, CDR1 is LGHNA and CDR2 is YNFKEQ. CDR3 bases: TGTGCCAGCAGCCATTACGCCGGGACAGGGTTTAAAAATGAGCAGTTCTTC. It is translated as CASSHYAGTGFKNEQFF.

The count of this clone is one. The chain carries TRBV18 and TRBJ1-5, with a weak D call TRBD1 (5 bases). The CDR3 loop spans 16 amino acids. Deletions cut 3 bases from V and 2 bases from J, with 14 bases between. Germline loops: CDR1 KGHSH, CDR2 LQKENI. The CDR3 DNA reads TGTGCCAGCTCACCTCTTGGGCAGGGTGGCAATCAGCCCCAGCATTTT. It is translated as CASSPLGQGGNQPQHF.

The chain has TRBV7-2 and TRBJ1-6; the D is unclear. There are 12 residues in the CDR3. With 5 bases removed from V and 8 bases from J, the gap between germline ends came to 7 bases. Germline V gives CDR1 SGHTA, CDR2 FQGNSA. CDR3 DNA sequence: TGTGCCAGCAGCCGGTTCGATTCACCCCTCCACTTT. This sequence encodes CASSRFDSPLHF. Combining the CDR3 with reference TRBV7-2 and TRBJ1-6 gives the whole variable domain GAGVSQSPSNKVTEKGKDVELRCDPISGHTALYWYRQSLGQGLEFLIYFQGNSAPDKSGLPSDRFSAERTGGSVSTLTIQRTQQEDSAVYLCASSRFDSPLHFGNGTRLTVT.

This clone was seen a single time. The chain uses TRBV12-5 and TRBJ2-1, with D tentatively TRBD2 (5 bases). Deletions cut 6 bases from V and 5 bases from J, with 17 bases between. This CDR3 is 15 amino acids long. Germline CDR1 is LGHNT and CDR2 is FRNRAP. The CDR3 DNA reads as TGTGCTAGTGGCCCTCACCTTGGGAGCAACAATGAGCAGTTCTTC. It is translated as CASGPHLGSNNEQFF. The whole variable domain, remainder taken from reference TRBV12-5 and TRBJ2-1, is DARVTQTPRHKVTEMGQEVTMRCQPILGHNTVFWYRQTMMQGLELLAYFRNRAPLDDSGMPKDRFSAEMPDATLATLKIQPSEPRDSAVYFCASGPHLGSNNEQFFGPGTRLTVL.

The rearrangement uses TRBV4-1 and TRBJ2-1, with D perhaps TRBD2 (6 bases). The CDR3 loop spans 15 amino acids. In germline, CDR1 is MGHRA, CDR2 YSYEKL. V was trimmed by 3 bases and J by 4 bases, leaving 13 bases between them. The CDR3 region has the DNA TGCGCCAGCAGCCACTTGTCGGGGGAGTACAATGAGCAGTTCTTC. It translates to CASSHLSGEYNEQFF.

Worth noting for this clone: The germline gene is not matched at one end of the junction; a read error may be the cause. V usage is TRBV7-9 and J usage is TRBJ1-3; D is undetermined. CDR3 size: 11 residues. In germline, CDR1 is SEHNR, CDR2 FQNEAQ (reference sequence). For the CDR3, the DNA is TGTGCCAGCAGCTTAATCATGAGCCTTGATTTT. Its translation: CASSLIMSLDF.

The chain has TRBV6-2 or TRBV6-3 and TRBJ1-1, with D unresolved. V shed 4 bases and J shed 6 bases, with 6 bases lying between them. Germline CDR1 is MNHEY and CDR2 is SVGEGT. The CDR3 is made up of 11 amino acids. CDR3 sequence reads: CASSWAAEAFF. The CDR3 coding sequence is TGTGCCAGCAGTTGGGCCGCTGAAGCTTTCTTT.

The J gene is TRBJ2-1, the V gene TRBV6-5; D possibly corresponds to TRBD2 (7 bases). Germline V CDR1 and CDR2: MNHEY, SVGAGI. CDR3 length: 14 residues. The V end lost 6 bases, the J end lost 8 bases, and 17 bases lay between the germline ends. The CDR3 sequence is CASRVGGGRYEQFF. CDR3 coding DNA: TGTGCCAGCAGGGTGGGGGGGGGCCGGTATGAGCAGTTCTTC.

The chain has TRBV9 and TRBJ2-2; tentatively, D is TRBD2 (6 bases). CDR3 length equals 20 residues. V was shortened by 0 bases and J by 7 bases, with 28 bases between the two germline ends. Germline loops: CDR1 SGDLS, CDR2 YYNGEE. The CDR3 region has the DNA TGTGCCAGCAGCGTAGCGACCGTTTGGGGAGGCGGGGCTCTTGGCGGGGAGCTGTTTTTT. It translates to CASSVATVWGGGALGGELFF.